This T cell receptor (beta chain) was obtained from a study of blood T cell repertoires in COVID-19. Repertoires were generated with immunoSEQ multiplex PCR, while TCRdb's copy carries only in-frame clones and drops some. This repertoire shows approximately 190,000 clones, under 90% found once; its top ten account for 15% to 20%. This receptor was identified in a human donor in a cohort sampled during active COVID-19. The sequenced material came from peripheral blood.

The CDR3 DNA is TGTGCCAGCAGTTACTCGGCGGGGGTACAGCCCCAGCATTTT. Its translation: CASSYSAGVQPQHF. This chain connects TRBV6-5 to TRBJ1-5; possible D gene TRBD1, 5 bases. The CDR3 sequence is 14 residues long. The germline gives CDR1 MNHEY, CDR2 SVGAGI. V was pared by 0 bases and J by 7 bases, with 10 bases between.